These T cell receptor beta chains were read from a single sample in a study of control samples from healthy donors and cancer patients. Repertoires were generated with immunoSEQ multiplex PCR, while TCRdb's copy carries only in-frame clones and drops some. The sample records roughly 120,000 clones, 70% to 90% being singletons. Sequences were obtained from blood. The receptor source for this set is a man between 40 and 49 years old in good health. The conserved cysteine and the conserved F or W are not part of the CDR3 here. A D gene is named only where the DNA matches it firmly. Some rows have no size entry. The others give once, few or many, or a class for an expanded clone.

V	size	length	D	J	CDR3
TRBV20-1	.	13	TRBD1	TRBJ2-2	SASATGGRAGELF
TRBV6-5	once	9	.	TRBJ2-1	ASSYGDEQF
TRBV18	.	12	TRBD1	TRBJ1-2	ASSPTGTDYGYT
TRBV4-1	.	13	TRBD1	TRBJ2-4	ASSQGQGAKNIQY
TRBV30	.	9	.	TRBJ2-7	AWGSSYEQY
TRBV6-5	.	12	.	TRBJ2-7	ASLPWGASYEQY
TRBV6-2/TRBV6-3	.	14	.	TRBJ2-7	ASSYRARGPSYEQY
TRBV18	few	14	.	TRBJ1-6	ASSPDIGRDNSPLH
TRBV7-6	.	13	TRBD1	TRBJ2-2	ASSKRGQWGGELF
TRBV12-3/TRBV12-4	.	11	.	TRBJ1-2	ASSLARDYGYT
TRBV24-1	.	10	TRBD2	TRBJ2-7	ATSGGFDEQY
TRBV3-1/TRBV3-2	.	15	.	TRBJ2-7	ASSQDMVGRGSYEQY
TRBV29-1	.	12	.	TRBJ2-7	SVRNDRGPSEQY
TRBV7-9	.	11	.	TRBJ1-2	ASSLGGADGYT
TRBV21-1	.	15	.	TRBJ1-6	ASSTHCRGQLGSPLH
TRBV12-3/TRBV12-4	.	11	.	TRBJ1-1	ASSLAVYTEAF
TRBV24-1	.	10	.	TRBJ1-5	ATSDRTEPQH
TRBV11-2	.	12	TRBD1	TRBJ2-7	ASRGQALGYEQY
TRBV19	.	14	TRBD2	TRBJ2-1	ASRRNMGLTNNEQF
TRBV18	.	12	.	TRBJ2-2	ASSRKGGTGELF
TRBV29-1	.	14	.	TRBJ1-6	SVPQRQESYNSPLH
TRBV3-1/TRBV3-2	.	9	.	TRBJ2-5	ASSQGAAQY
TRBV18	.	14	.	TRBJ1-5	ASSAAQQGGNQPQH
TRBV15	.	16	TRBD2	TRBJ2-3	ATSRDLVASGATDTQY
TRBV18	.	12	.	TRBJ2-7	ASSPTGTQGEQY
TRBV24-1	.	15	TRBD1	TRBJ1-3	ATSDSPGQGAGNTIY
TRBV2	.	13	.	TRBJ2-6	ASSLPGPGANVLT
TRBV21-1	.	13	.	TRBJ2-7	ASSRDRGNSYEQY
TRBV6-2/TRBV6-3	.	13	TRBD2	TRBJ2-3	ASSRLAGHTDTQY
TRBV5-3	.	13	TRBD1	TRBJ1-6	ARSLRVQGNSPLH
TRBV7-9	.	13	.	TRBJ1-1	ASSPPRTFNTEAF
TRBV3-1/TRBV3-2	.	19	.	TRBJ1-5	ASSQDGFESRAEISNQPQH
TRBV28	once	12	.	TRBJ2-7	ASSLPGVPYEQY
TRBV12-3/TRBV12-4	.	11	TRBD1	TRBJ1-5	ASSRDRNQPQH
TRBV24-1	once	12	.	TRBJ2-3	ATSGTETTDTQY
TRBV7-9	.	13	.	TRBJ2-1	ASSLGYSANNEQF
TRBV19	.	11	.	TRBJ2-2	ASSWGNTGELF
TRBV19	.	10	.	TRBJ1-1	ASSEQGTEAF
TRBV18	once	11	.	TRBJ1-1	ASSPPAYTEAF
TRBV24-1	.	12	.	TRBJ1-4	ATSDSGSYEKLF
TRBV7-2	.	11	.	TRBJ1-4	ATQRGANEKLF
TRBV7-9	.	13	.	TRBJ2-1	ASSLVNRLYNEQF
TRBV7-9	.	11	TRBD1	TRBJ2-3	ASSLTGADTQY
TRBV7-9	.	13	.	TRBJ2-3	ASSFFHSYTDTQY
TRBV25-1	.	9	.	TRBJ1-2	ASSLNYGYT
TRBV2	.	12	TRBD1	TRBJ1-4	ASRGRGLGEKLF
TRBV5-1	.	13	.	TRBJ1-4	ASSLAGDLYEKLF
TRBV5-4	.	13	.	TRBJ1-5	ASSLGGGHDQPQH
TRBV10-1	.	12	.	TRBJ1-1	ASSLGDKNTEAF
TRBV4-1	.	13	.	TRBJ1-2	ASSQDYQGIYGYT
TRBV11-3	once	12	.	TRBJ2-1	ASSSRDSRLEQF
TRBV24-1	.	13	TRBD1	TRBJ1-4	ATSLRGTGNEKLF
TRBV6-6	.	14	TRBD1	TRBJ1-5	ASSSTDRGGNQPQH
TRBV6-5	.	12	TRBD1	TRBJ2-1	ASSYTNRGAEQF
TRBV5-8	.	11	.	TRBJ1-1	ASSLERVRRAF